This T cell receptor (beta chain) was recorded in a study of T cells after yellow fever vaccination. Study information: Where fractions had low cell numbers, libraries were prepared from them with the SMART-Seq v4 Ultra Low Input RNA kit.

Germline CDR1 reads MNHEY; CDR2 reads SVGEGT. The CDR3 sequence is 13 residues long. The V end was cut by 6 bases, the J end by 0 bases, with 8 bases between. TCRdb reprocessed the 5' RACE reads via MiXCR and lists one record per CDR3 protein. The sample consists of more than 90,000 distinct CDR3 sequences, approximately 8.4% of them appearing once. This clonotype was recorded at least ten times. The V gene is TRBV6-2 or TRBV6-3, the J gene TRBJ1-1; D is ambiguous. The TCR originated in a man younger than 40 who received the YFV17D yellow fever vaccine. The sample consisted of CD8+ T cells sorted from PBMCs, taken 45 days after the yellow fever booster vaccination. Here the CDR3 reads CASRQVMNTEAFF. CDR3 DNA: TGTGCCAGCAGACAAGTGATGAACACTGAAGCTTTCTTT.